The source of this T cell receptor beta chain is a study of T cells after yellow fever vaccination. This clonotype was counted between two and nine times. Each CDR3 protein is one row after TCRdb ran MiXCR on the 5' RACE reads. The table lists some 400,000 distinct CDR3 sequences, under 20% of them singletons, with 15% to 20% in the top ten. The sequencing used PBMCs, collected before the yellow fever booster vaccination. This receptor was taken from a young man who received the YFV17D yellow fever vaccine.

CDR3 DNA sequence: TGTGCCAGCAGCCCTGCTAGATCAGGCACTGAAGCTTTCTTT. It translates to CASSPARSGTEAFF. The rearrangement uses TRBV12-3 or TRBV12-4 and TRBJ1-1; D remains unclear. The V and J ends lost 6 bases and 4 bases respectively, with 15 bases between them. This CDR3 has 14 amino acids.